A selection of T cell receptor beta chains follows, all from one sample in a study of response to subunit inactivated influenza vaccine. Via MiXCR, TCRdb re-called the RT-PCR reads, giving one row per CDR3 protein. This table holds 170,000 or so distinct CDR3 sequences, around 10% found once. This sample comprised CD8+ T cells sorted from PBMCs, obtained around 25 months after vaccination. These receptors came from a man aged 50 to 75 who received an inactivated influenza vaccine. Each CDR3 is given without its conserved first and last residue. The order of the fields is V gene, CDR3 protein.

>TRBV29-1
SVEGGRTGELF
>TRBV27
ASSYLAAIHNEQF
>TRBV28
ASSLYGRGDNEQF
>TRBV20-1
SARERKSLSYEQY
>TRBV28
ASSFGRPEFTDTQY
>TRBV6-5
ASTSGSGELF
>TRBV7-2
ASSLLDSGGRYEQF
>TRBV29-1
SVDLSGQNANEQF
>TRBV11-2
ASSSLAGGTHEQF
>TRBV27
ASSLLSSGGAHNEQF
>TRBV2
ASSEAWASGSSYNEQF
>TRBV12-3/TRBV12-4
ASRRTGEAGDTQY
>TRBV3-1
ASSQDLTGWGEKLF
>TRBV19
ASSITGSEQY
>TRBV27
ASSSWQDGYT
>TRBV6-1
ASRLPGQGAKEQY
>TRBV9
ASSSSGTAFYEQY
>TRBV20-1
SARDLGLAGARNTGELF
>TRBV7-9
ASSPSHWDNTEAF
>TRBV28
ASTLGLAGRKLNTGELF
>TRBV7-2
ASSRIQNTEAF
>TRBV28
ASSTHFSGGAGETQY
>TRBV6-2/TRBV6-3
ASSYSYRDTQQGTQY
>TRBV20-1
SARDLSGGYNEQF
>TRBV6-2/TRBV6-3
ASSYLTGSYEQY
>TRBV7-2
ATTGPEGNEQF
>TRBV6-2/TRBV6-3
ASSYRDRVYEQY
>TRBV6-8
ASKGTGRAPGANVLT
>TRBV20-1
SASRWRGSSSTDTQY
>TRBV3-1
ASSQDGLAGETGELF
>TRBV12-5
ASGLRAGNTIY
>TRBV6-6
ASFRQGNTEAF
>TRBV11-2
ASGSPGTSGAYQETQY
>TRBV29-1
SADRGGTEAF
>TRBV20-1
SARLAGGPYNEQF
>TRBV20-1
SAIALDLNTEAF
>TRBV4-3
ASSQDSGGGYYEQY
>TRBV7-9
ASSLVPAANEQF
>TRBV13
ASSPGLAGELAPYEQY
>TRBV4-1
ASSQHVLAGVATDTQY
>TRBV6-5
ASSYGYGNQPQH
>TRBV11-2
ASSLPEEETQY
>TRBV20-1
SARSPRTGGGNNEQF
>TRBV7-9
ASSLGSAREQY
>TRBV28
ASSFPAGGPYNEQF
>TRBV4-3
ASSQDPSGSLGNEQF
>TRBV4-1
ASSQTTGGPNTEAF
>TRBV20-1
SALGLAGAYYNEQF
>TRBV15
ATSRTGTNQETQY
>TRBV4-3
ASRVGQGGSTEAF
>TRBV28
ASKQSTDGNTGELF
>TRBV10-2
ASSESWGNQPQH
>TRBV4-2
ASSRETSITGELF
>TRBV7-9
ASSSDGQLYGYT